A selection of T cell receptor beta chains follows, all from one sample in a study of blood T cells in healthy people across ages. TCRdb re-called the 5' RACE reads through MiXCR, storing one row per CDR3 protein. The table records around 970,000 distinct CDR3 sequences, approximately 50% of them present only once. Sequenced sample: blood. All receptors come from a woman in her sixties in good health. The CDR3 runs from the conserved cysteine through the conserved F or W. D genes are given only for firm matches. Expanded clones get a size class; other rows say once, few or many, or leave the size out.

TRBV28,TRBJ2-1,-,-,TGTGCCAGCAGTTTGCGCCGGGACGGTACCTACAATGAGCAGTTCTTC,CASSLRRDGTYNEQFF
TRBV7-3,TRBJ2-3,-,-,TGTGCCAGCAGCTTAAGTCTCCCGACTAGCACAGATACGCAGTATTTT,CASSLSLPTSTDTQYF
TRBV6-2/TRBV6-3,TRBJ2-7,many,TRBD2,TGTGCCAGCAGTCCCGGGACTAGCGCCTCCTACGAGCAGTACTTC,CASSPGTSASYEQYF
TRBV29-1,TRBJ2-5,-,-,TGCAGCGTTGTAAGAGGGGCGGGAGAGACCCAGTACTTC,CSVVRGAGETQYF
TRBV29-1,TRBJ2-1,many,-,TGCAGCGTTGCACGCAATGAGCAGTTCTTC,CSVARNEQFF
TRBV12-3/TRBV12-4,TRBJ2-3,-,TRBD2,TGTGCCAGCAGCCTAAGCGGGAGGGGCACAGATACGCAGTATTTT,CASSLSGRGTDTQYF
TRBV14,TRBJ2-7,-,-,TGTGCCAGCAGCCGAGACCGGGACATAACCTACGTGCAGTACTTC,CASSRDRDITYVQYF
TRBV6-4,TRBJ2-1,-,-,TGTGCCAGCAAGGATGGCGCGTACTCCTACAATGAGCAATTCTTC,CASKDGAYSYNEQFF
TRBV9,TRBJ2-7,-,-,TGTGCCAGCAGCTTGACTAGTTCTTCCGAGCAGTACTTC,CASSLTSSSEQYF
TRBV9,TRBJ2-3,-,TRBD1,TGTGCCAGCAGTGAACCCGGGACAGGCTACACAGATACGCAGTATTTT,CASSEPGTGYTDTQYF
TRBV20-1,TRBJ2-5,few,TRBD2,TGCAGTGCTTGGGAGCGGGAGCGAGAGACCCAGTACTTC,CSAWERERETQYF
TRBV4-1,TRBJ2-7,-,TRBD1,TGCGCCAGCAGCCGGGGGACAGAGTTGTACGAGCAGTACTTC,CASSRGTELYEQYF
TRBV19,TRBJ2-4,-,-,TGTGCCAGTAGCCCGGCCGACAGGGCGGGGGAGCAGTACTTC,CASSPADRAGEQYF
TRBV14,TRBJ2-3,few,-,TGTGCCAGCAGCCAGAGGGTAGTGGATACGCAGTATTTT,CASSQRVVDTQYF
TRBV20-1,TRBJ2-4,-,-,TGCAGTGCATCCGACAGCGGTCCCAACATTCAGTACTTC,CSASDSGPNIQYF
TRBV29-1,TRBJ2-5,-,-,TGCAGCGCACAGGGCATCCAAGAGACCCAGTACTTC,CSAQGIQETQYF
TRBV25-1,TRBJ2-5,-,TRBD1,TGTGCCAGCAGTGGACAGGGCGATTGGGAGACCCAGTACTTC,CASSGQGDWETQYF
TRBV5-1,TRBJ2-3,few,-,TGCGCCAGCAGTCGTGGAGGGGAATCACTAGATACGCAGTATTTT,CASSRGGESLDTQYF
TRBV9,TRBJ1-2,-,-,TGTGCCAGCAGCCGGGACCCCTATGGCTACACCTTC,CASSRDPYGYTF
TRBV11-2,TRBJ2-2,-,-,TGTGCCAGCAGCTTCGTGACGACAAACACCGGGGAGCTGTTTTTT,CASSFVTTNTGELFF
TRBV5-1,TRBJ2-7,once,TRBD2,TGCGCCAGCAGGACAGGGACTAGCGCCACCTACGAGCAGTACTTC,CASRTGTSATYEQYF
TRBV28,TRBJ2-5,many,TRBD1,TGTGCCAGCAGTCCACAGGGGCGGAAAGTGGAGACCCAGTACTTC,CASSPQGRKVETQYF
TRBV29-1,TRBJ2-4,-,-,TGCGGGGGGCAGACCAAGAACATTCAGTACTTC,CGGQTKNIQYF